This TCR beta chain was identified in a study of OX40 agonist ivuxolimab in advanced cancers. Whole-study context: Participants could have had prior anti-PD-1, anti-PD-L1 or anti-CTLA-4 therapy, and around 40% had some.

On this clone itself: Antigen: not known.

Study conclusions and caveats: At 0.1 to 3.0 mg/kg and by week 6, CD4+ and CD8+ T cells in the blood had expanded clonally.

The assay was immunoSEQ multiplex PCR, and TCRdb's table has in-frame clones only and misses some. Here the sample spans about 75,000 clones, more than 75% being singletons. Exclusion applied to patients with autoimmune disease history or systemic immunosuppression. This receptor was obtained from an adult with an advanced solid tumor such as melanoma, head and neck, liver or kidney cancer. This specimen consisted of CD4+ or CD8+ T cells sorted from blood, obtained in a trial of the OX40 agonist ivuxolimab.

CDR3 residues: CASSLGLAAIQETQYF. CDR3 coding DNA: TGTGCCAGCAGCTTAGGATTAGCGGCTATCCAAGAGACCCAGTACTTC. The chain combines TRBV7-9 with TRBJ2-5, with D possibly matching TRBD2 (6 bases). There are 16 residues in the CDR3. Looked up from germline, CDR1 is SEHNR and CDR2 is FQNEAQ (reference sequence). With 1 base removed from V and 1 base from J, the gap between germline ends came to 13 bases.